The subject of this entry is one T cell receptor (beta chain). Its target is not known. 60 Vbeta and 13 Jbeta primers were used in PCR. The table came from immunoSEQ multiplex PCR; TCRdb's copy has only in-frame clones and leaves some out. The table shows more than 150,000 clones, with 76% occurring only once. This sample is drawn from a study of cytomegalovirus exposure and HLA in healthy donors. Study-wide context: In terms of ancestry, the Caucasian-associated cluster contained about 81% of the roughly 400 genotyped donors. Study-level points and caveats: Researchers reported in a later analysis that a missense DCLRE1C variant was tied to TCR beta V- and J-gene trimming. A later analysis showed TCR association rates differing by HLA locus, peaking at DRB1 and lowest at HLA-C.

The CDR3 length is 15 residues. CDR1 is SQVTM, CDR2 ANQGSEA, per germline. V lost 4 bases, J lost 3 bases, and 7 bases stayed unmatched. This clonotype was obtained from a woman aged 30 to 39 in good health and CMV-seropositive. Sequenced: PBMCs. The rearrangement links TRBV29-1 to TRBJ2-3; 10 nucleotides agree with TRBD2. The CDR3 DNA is TGCAGCGTTGGGGAGCGGGGGGGGAAAACAGATACGCAGTATTTT. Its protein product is CSVGERGGKTDTQYF.